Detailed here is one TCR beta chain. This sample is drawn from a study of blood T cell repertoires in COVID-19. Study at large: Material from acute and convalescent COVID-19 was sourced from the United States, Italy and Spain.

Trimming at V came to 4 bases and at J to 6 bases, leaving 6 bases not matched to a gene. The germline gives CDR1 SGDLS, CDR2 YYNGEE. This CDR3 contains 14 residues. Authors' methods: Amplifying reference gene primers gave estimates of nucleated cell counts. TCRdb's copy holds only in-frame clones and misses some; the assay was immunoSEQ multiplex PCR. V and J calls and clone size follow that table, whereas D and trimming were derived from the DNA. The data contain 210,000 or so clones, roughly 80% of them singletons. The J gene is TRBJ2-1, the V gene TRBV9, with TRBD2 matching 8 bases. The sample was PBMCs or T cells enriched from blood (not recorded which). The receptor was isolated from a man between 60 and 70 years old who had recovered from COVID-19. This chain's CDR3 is CASSPRTSINEQFF. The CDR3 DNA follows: TGTGCCAGCAGCCCAAGGACTAGCATCAATGAGCAGTTCTTC.